This T cell receptor beta chain derives from a study of T cells after yellow fever vaccination. About the study: Any fraction with a low cell number was prepared using SMART-Seq v4 Ultra Low Input. Study-level findings and limits: High-abundance clonotypes from the bulk population could contaminate FACS-sorted repertoires.

The V gene's germline CDR1 is MNHEY and CDR2 SMNVEV (reference sequence). This CDR3 comprises 15 residues. V was trimmed by 4 bases and J by 0 bases, leaving 12 bases between them. Concerning this clonotype: No antigen is known for it.

TCR cDNA, made by 5'RACE template switching, carried an added universal primer site and UMIs. TCRdb fed the 5' RACE reads into MiXCR, producing one record per CDR3 protein. The repertoire holds roughly 79,000 distinct CDR3 sequences, with more than 5.5% as singletons. V is TRBV27 and J is TRBJ2-5; D gene uncertain. Sample: CD8+ T cells sorted from PBMCs, taken approximately 11 days after the first yellow fever vaccination. This TCR derives from a man aged 18 to 30 who received the YFV17D yellow fever vaccine. The CDR3 nucleotides read TGTGCCAGCAGTTCCCCGACGGCGAACCAAGAGACCCAGTACTTC. It translates to CASSSPTANQETQYF.